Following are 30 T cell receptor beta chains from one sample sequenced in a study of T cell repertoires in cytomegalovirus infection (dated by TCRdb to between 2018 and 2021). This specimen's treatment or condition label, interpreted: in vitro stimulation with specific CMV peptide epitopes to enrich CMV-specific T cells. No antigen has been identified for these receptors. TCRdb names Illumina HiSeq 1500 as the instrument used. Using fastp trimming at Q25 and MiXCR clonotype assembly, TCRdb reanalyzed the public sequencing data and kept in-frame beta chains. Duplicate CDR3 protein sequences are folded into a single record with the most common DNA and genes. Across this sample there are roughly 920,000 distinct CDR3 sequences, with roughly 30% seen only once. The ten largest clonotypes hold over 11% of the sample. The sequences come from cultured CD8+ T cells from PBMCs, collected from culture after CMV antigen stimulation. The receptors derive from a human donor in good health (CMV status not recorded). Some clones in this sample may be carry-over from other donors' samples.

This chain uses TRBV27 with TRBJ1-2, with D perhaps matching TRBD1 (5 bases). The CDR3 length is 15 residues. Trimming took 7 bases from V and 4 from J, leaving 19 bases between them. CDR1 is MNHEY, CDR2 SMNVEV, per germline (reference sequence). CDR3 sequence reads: CASNSSAGQVYGYTF. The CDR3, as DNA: TGTGCCAGCAATTCCTCCGCAGGGCAGGTCTATGGCTACACCTTC.

CDR3 DNA: TGTGCCAGCAGTTACGACAGGGGAGATGGAAATGAGCAGTTCTTC. This codes for CASSYDRGDGNEQFF. The rearrangement joins TRBV6-8 to TRBJ2-1; 8 bases are a match to TRBD1. This CDR3 comprises 15 residues. Germline CDR1 reads MNHGY; CDR2 reads SAAAGT. V gave up 2 bases and J gave up 7 bases; unmatched junction bases: 7.

CDR3 sequence reads: CASSAGPLETQYF. Here the CDR3 DNA reads TGTGCCAGTAGTGCAGGACCCTTAGAGACCCAGTACTTC. The J gene is TRBJ2-5, the V gene TRBV19; D is undetermined. Germline lookup yields CDR1 LNHDA and CDR2 SQIVND (reference sequence). Between the trimmed V and J ends, which lost 5 bases and 4 bases, there was a span of 11 bases. The CDR3 is 13 amino acids.

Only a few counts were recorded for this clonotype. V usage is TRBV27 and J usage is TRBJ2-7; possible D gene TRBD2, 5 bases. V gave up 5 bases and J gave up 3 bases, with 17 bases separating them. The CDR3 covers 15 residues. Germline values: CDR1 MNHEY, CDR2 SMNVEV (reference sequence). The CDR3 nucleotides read TGTGCCAGCAGTCAGGAATTATCTAGCAACTACGAGCAGTACTTC. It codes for CASSQELSSNYEQYF.

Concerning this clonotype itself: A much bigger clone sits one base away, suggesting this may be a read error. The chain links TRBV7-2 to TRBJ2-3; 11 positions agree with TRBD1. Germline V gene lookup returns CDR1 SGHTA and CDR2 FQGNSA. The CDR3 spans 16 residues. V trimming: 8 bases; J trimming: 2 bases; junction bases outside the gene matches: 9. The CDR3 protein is CASGTRTGGNTDTQYF. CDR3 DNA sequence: TGTGCCAGCGGCACTCGGACAGGGGGCAACACAGATACGCAGTATTTT.

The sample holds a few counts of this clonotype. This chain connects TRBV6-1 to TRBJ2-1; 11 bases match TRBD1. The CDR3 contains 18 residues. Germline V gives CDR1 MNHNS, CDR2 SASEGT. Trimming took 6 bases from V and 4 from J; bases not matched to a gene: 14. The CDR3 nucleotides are TGTGCCAGCAGGGGACAGGGGGTACGTTGGAAGGGATACAATGAGCAGTTCTTC. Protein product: CASRGQGVRWKGYNEQFF.

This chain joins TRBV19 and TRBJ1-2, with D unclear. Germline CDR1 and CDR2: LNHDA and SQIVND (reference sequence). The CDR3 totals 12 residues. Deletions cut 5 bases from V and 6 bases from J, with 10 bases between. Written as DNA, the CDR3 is TGTGCCAGTAGTGTCTCCAGGAATGGCTACACCTTC. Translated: CASSVSRNGYTF.

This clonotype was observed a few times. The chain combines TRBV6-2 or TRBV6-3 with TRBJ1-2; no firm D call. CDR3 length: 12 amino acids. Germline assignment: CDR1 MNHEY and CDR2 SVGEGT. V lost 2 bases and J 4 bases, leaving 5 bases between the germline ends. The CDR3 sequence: CASSYPSYGYTF. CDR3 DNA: TGTGCCAGCAGTTACCCCAGCTATGGCTACACCTTC.

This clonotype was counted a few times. The CDR3: CASKGPFYEQYF. The CDR3 nucleotides are TGTGCCAGCAAGGGGCCGTTCTACGAGCAGTACTTC. The chain carries TRBV6-5 and TRBJ2-7, with a weak D call TRBD1 (5 bases). Germline values: CDR1 MNHEY, CDR2 SVGAGI. This CDR3 region has 12 residues. The V gene lost 7 bases and the J gene lost 3 bases, with 10 bases spanning the gap.

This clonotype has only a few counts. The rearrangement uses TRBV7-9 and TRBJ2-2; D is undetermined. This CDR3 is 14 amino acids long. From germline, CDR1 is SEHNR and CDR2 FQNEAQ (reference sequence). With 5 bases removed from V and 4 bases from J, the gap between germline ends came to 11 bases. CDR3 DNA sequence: TGTGCCAGCAGCGGCCGGGCCTCCACCGGGGAGCTGTTTTTT. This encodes CASSGRASTGELFF.

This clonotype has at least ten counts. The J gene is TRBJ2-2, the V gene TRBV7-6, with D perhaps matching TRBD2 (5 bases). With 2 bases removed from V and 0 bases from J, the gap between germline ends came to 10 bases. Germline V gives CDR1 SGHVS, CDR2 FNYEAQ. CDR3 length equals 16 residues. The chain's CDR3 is CASSLRGIANTGELFF. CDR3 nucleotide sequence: TGTGCCAGCAGCTTAAGAGGGATCGCGAACACCGGGGAGCTGTTTTTT.

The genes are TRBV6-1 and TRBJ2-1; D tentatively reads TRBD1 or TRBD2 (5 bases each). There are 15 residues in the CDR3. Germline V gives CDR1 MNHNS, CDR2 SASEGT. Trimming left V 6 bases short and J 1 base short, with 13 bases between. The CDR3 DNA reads TGTGCCAGCAGCGGGGACGGTACATCCTACAATGAGCAGTTCTTC. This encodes CASSGDGTSYNEQFF.

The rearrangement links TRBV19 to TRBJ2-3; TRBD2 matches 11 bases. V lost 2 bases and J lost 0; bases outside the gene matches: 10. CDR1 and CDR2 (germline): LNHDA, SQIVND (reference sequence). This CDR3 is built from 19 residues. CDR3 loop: CASSIRVRLAGPSTDTQYF. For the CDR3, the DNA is TGTGCCAGTAGTATAAGGGTAAGACTAGCGGGGCCTAGCACAGATACGCAGTATTTT.

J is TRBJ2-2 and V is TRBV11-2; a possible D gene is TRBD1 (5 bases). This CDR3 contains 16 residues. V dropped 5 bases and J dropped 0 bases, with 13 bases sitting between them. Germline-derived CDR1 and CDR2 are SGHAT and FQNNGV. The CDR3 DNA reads TGTGCCAGCAGCACCCAAGACAGAGCGAACACCGGGGAGCTGTTTTTT. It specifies CASSTQDRANTGELFF.

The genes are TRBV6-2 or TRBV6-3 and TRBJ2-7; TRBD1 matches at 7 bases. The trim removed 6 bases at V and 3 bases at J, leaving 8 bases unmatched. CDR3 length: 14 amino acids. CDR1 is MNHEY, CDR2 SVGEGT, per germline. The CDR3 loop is CASRTRDRFYEQYV. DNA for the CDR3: TGTGCCAGCAGAACCCGGGACAGATTCTACGAGCAGTACGTC.

In DNA form, the CDR3 reads TGTGCCAGCAGCTTTCTACTAGCGGGGGGCTCTACCCGGGAGACCCAGTACTTC. Translation: CASSFLLAGGSTRETQYF. The chain joins TRBV13 to TRBJ2-5; 12 bases map to TRBD2. The V segment lost 3 bases and the J segment 5 bases; nucleotides outside the gene matches: 13. From germline, CDR1 is PRHDT and CDR2 FYEKMQ (reference sequence). The CDR3 is made up of 18 amino acids.

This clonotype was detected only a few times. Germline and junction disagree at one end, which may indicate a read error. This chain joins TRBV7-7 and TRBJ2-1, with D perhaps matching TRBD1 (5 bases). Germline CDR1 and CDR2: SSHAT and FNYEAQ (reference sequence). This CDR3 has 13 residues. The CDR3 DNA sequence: TGTGCTAGCAGCCTGAAGGGGCACAATGAGCAGTTCTTC. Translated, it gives CASSLKGHNEQFF.

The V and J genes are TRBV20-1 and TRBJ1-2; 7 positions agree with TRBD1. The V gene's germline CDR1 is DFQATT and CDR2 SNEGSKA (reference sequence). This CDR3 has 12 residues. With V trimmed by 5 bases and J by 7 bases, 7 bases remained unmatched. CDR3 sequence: CSAAWEGAGYTF. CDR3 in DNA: TGCAGTGCTGCTTGGGAGGGGGCTGGCTACACCTTC.

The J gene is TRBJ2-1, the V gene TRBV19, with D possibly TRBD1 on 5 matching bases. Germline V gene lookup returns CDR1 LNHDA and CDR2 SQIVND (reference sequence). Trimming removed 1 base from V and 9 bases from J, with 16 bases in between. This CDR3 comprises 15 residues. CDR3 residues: CASSIVGASVGEQFF. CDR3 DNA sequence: TGTGCCAGTAGTATAGTAGGGGCTTCTGTGGGTGAGCAGTTCTTC.

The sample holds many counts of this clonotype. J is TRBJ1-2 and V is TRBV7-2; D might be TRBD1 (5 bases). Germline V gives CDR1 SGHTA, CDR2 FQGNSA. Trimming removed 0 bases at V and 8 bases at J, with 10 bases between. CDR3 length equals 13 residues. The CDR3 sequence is CASSLAGARGYTF. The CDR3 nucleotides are TGTGCCAGCAGCTTAGCAGGGGCTCGGGGCTACACCTTC.

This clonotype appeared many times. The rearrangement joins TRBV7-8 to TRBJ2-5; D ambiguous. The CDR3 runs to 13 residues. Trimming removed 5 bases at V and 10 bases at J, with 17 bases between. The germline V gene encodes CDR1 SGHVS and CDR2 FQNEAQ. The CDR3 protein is CASSLSFGGYQYF. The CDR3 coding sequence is TGTGCCAGCAGCCTCAGCTTCGGCGGATACCAGTACTTC.

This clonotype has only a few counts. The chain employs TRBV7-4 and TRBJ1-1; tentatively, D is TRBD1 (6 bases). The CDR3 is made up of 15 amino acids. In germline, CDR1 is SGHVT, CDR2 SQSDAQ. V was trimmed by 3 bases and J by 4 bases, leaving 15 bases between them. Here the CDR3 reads CASSFGGGGVTEAFF. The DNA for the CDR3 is TGTGCCAGCAGCTTTGGCGGAGGGGGGGTCACTGAAGCTTTCTTT.

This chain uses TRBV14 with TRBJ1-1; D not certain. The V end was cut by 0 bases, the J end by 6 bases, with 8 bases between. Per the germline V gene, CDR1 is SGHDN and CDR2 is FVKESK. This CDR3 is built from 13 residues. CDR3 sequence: CASSQDRRAEAFF. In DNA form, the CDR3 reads TGTGCCAGCAGCCAAGACCGTAGGGCTGAAGCTTTCTTT.

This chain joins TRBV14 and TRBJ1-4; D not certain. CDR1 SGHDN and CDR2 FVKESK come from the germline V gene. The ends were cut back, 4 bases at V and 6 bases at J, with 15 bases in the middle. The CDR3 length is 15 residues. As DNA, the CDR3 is TGTGCCAGCAGCCCGCAAGACCGCTTATATGAAAAACTGTTTTTT. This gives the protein CASSPQDRLYEKLFF.

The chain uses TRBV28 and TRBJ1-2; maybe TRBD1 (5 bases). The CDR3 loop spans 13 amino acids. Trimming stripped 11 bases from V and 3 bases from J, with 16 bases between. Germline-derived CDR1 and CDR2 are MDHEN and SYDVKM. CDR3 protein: CAVPGPRDYGYTF. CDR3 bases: TGTGCCGTACCGGGGCCGAGGGACTATGGCTACACCTTC.

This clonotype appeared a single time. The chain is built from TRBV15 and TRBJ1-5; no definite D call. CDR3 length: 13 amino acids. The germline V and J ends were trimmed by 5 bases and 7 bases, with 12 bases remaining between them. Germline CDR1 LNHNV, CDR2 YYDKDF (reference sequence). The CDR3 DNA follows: TGTGCCACCAGCCCTCTAGAAGGACAGCCCCAGCATTTT. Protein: CATSPLEGQPQHF.

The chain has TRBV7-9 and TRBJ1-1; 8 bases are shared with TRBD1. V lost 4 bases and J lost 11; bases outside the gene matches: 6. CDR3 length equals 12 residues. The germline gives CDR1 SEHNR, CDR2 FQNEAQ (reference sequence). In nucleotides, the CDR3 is TGTGCCAGCAGCTCTCAGGGGGCTGCGGCTTTCTTT. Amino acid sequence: CASSSQGAAAFF. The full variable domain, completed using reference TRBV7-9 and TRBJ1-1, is DTGVSQNPRHKITKRGQNVTFRCDPISEHNRLYWYRQTLGQGPEFLTYFQNEAQLEKSRLLSDRFSAERPKGSFSTLEIQRTEQGDSAMYLCASSSQGAAAFFGQGTRLTVV.

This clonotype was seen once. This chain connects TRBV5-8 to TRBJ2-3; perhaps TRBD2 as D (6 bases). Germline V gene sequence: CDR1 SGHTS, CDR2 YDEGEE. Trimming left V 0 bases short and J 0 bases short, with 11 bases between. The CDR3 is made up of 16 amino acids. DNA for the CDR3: TGTGCCAGCAGCTTGGTGTTAGCGGCCAGCACAGATACGCAGTATTTT. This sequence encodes CASSLVLAASTDTQYF.

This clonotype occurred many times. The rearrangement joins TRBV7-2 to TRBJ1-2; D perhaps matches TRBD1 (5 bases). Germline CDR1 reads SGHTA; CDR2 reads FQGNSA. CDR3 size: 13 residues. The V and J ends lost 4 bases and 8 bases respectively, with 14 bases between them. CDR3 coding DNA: TGTGCCAGCAGCTCATACCAGGGTTGGGGCTACACCTTC. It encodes CASSSYQGWGYTF.

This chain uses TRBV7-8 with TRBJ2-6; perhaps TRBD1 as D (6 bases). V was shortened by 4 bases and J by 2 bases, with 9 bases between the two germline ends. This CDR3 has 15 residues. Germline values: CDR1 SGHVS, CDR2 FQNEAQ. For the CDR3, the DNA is TGTGCCAGCAGCTCCAGGGGCCCTGGGGCCAACGTCCTGACTTTC. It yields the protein CASSSRGPGANVLTF.